The T cell receptor beta chain under discussion was sequenced for a study of blood T cell repertoires in COVID-19. Libraries were prepared by immunoSEQ multiplex PCR; TCRdb keeps only in-frame clonotypes and omits some of them. The table records around 470,000 clones, roughly 89% of them present only once. Germline V gene lookup returns CDR1 SEHNR and CDR2 FQNEAQ (reference sequence). V was clipped by 6 bases and J by 6 bases, with 7 bases between them. CDR3 length equals 11 residues. V usage is TRBV7-9 and J usage is TRBJ2-3; perhaps TRBD1 as D (6 bases). The receptor was derived from a man aged 18 to 30 with COVID-19, enrolled during active disease. The sequenced material came from peripheral blood. CDR3 amino acids: CASSRGDTQYF. Written as DNA, the CDR3 is TGTGCCAGCAGTAGGGGGGATACGCAGTATTTT.